This T cell receptor (beta chain) originates from a study of beta chain features in type 1 diabetes. Study-wide findings and caveats: Whether HLA type affects TCRB rearrangement stayed undetermined in the present work. Shorter templates may be favored by PCR, equally so in patients and controls. Patients with Type 1 diabetes showed moderately but significantly shorter TCRB CDR3s in all four CD4+ subsets.

For this clone: What it recognizes is unknown.

A sort by CD45RO/CCR7/CD25/CD127/CD95/CD27 yielded CD4+ naive, central memory, regulatory and stem cell-like memory cells. The sequenced template was cDNA made from the entire isolated RNA. Here immunoSEQ multiplex PCR was the method, and the copy in TCRdb shows in-frame clones only, minus some. The profile shows roughly 380,000 clones, around a fifth of them singletons. V dropped 10 bases and J dropped 5; count of bases not matched to a gene: 13. Germline-derived CDR1 and CDR2 are LNHDA and SQIVND (reference sequence). This CDR3 is 14 amino acids long. The specimen was naive CD4+ T cells from blood. The TCR was taken from a woman aged 18-29 years in good health. The chain links TRBV19 to TRBJ1-2; 7 nucleotides align to TRBD1. The CDR3 is CATLDRITEYGYTF. The CDR3 DNA is TGTGCCACCCTGGACAGGATTACTGAATATGGCTACACCTTC.